The clone carrying this T cell receptor beta chain was picked up a small number of times. The data were taken from a study of beta chain features in type 1 diabetes. Sequencing targeted expressed TCRB transcripts, as all isolated RNA had been reverse transcribed. Clones were read by immunoSEQ multiplex PCR, and TCRdb kept only the in-frame ones, dropping some. The data show roughly 370,000 clones, 14% seen once. Sequenced material: naive CD4+ T cells from blood. This TCR was sampled from a man aged 30 to 39 in good health.

The CDR3 region has the DNA TGCAGCGCCAAGAGGGATGGGGGATACAATGAGCAGTTCTTC. Protein: CSAKRDGGYNEQFF. V usage is TRBV29-1 and J usage is TRBJ2-1; D could derive from TRBD1 or TRBD2 (5 bases each). Trimming removed 7 bases from V and 4 bases from J, with 17 bases in between. The germline V gene has CDR1 SQVTM and CDR2 ANQGSEA. The CDR3 covers 14 residues.